The clone carrying this TCR beta chain was detected only a few times. Its antigen is currently unknown. With 60 Vbeta and 13 Jbeta primers, the PCR was carried out. Assay: immunoSEQ multiplex PCR; the TCRdb copy retains only in-frame clones and omits some. The table shows around 150,000 clones, with roughly 75% occurring only once. The sample belongs to a study of cytomegalovirus exposure and HLA in healthy donors. Across the study: An earlier analysis identified 95 million to 120 million unique TCR beta sequences in about 179 million T cells.

General observations from the study: For cytomegalovirus status, the classifier reportedly gave diagnoses with high specificity and sensitivity. A later analysis linked a missense variant in DCLRE1C to the trimming of TCR beta V and J genes.

Trimming at V came to 2 bases and at J to 2 bases, leaving 9 bases not matched to a gene. CDR1 is SGHDT and CDR2 is YYEEEE in the germline V gene. The CDR3 covers 16 residues. V is TRBV5-6 and J is TRBJ1-1; 7 bases are shared with TRBD1. Sequenced sample: PBMCs. The sequence was collected from a man under 40 in good health and CMV-seronegative. CDR3 residues: CASSLPDRAKNTEAFF. The DNA for the CDR3 is TGTGCCAGCAGCTTACCCGACAGGGCAAAAAACACTGAAGCTTTCTTT.